Following are 15 T cell receptor beta chains from one sample sequenced in a study of molecular identifiers for immune sequencing clone quantification. MiXCR, run by TCRdb on the PCR reads, gives a single entry per CDR3 protein. The data show roughly 71,000 distinct CDR3 sequences, about 18% seen once. The source material was naive CD8+ T cells from blood, with Jurkat cell RNA spiked in. Subset here: FACS-sorted CD8+CD4-CCR7+CD45RA+ naive T cells. The receptor source for this set is a human donor in good health. Some libraries in this study had Jurkat cell RNA spiked in.

Points on this clonotype: A read error may be the cause here, since a much bigger clone is one base away. V usage is TRBV2 and J usage is TRBJ2-3, with TRBD2 identical over 7 bases. The CDR3 has 20 amino acids. With 1 base clipped from V and 7 bases from J, the junction kept 23 bases outside the gene matches. The V gene's germline CDR1 is SNHLY and CDR2 FYNNEI. DNA of the CDR3: TGTGCCAGCAGTGAAGGGCAGTATGATCTAGCGGAACCCCCCACCAATACGCAGTATTTT. It codes for CASSEGQYDLAEPPTNTQYF.

The chain has TRBV15 and TRBJ1-6; 8 bases match TRBD1. The CDR3 has 17 residues. V lost 0 bases to trimming and J lost 5 bases; unmatched junction nucleotides: 6. CDR1 is LNHNV and CDR2 is YYDKDF in the germline V gene (reference sequence). CDR3 DNA sequence: TGTGCCACCAGCAGAGACTTATGGACAGGGAATAATTCACCCCTCCACTTT. Its protein product is CATSRDLWTGNNSPLHF.

J is TRBJ2-1 and V is TRBV27; 7 bases are shared with TRBD2. The V segment lost 8 bases and the J segment 0 bases; nucleotides outside the gene matches: 4. Germline lookup yields CDR1 MNHEY and CDR2 SMNVEV (reference sequence). The CDR3 consists of 14 residues. CDR3 nucleotide sequence: TGTGCCAGCCTCAGCGGGAACTCCTACAATGAGCAGTTCTTC. Translation: CASLSGNSYNEQFF.

This clonotype came up a few times. Since no conserved phenylalanine or tryptophan closes the CDR3, a read error is the likely cause. V gene TRBV19 combines with J gene TRBJ2-6; a possible D gene is TRBD1 (6 bases). The CDR3 length is 17 residues. The germline V gene has CDR1 LNHDA and CDR2 SQIVND (reference sequence). Trimming removed 5 bases from V and 0 bases from J, with 14 bases in between. CDR3 sequence: CASSEHRAGSGANVLTI. The CDR3 nucleotides are TGTGCCAGTAGTGAACACAGGGCAGGCTCTGGGGCCAACGTCCTGACTATC.

This clonotype has a handful of counts. This clone may be a read error of a much larger clone one base away. The V call is TRBV4-1, the J call TRBJ2-5, with TRBD2 matching over 8 bases. This CDR3 contains 16 residues. The V segment lost 10 bases and the J segment 1 base; nucleotides outside the gene matches: 14. The V gene's germline CDR1 is MGHRA and CDR2 YSYEKL. In nucleotides, the CDR3 is TGCGCCAACAGGGAATCAAGCGGGAGAATCCAAGAGACCCAGTACTTC. It translates to CANRESSGRIQETQYF.

This clonotype was recorded at least ten times. This rearrangement joins TRBV7-9 to TRBJ2-3, with D possibly being TRBD1 (6 bases). CDR3 length equals 15 residues. In germline, CDR1 is SEHNR, CDR2 FQNEAQ (reference sequence). V lost 3 bases, J lost 2 bases, and 12 bases lay in between. CDR3 sequence: CASSFFHRATDTQYF. CDR3 nucleotides: TGTGCCAGCAGCTTTTTTCACAGGGCCACAGATACGCAGTATTTT.

Many counts were recorded for this clonotype. The J gene is TRBJ2-1, the V gene TRBV5-6, with unresolved D. This CDR3 has 15 residues. From germline, CDR1 is SGHDT and CDR2 YYEEEE. The V and J ends lost 0 bases and 8 bases respectively, with 15 bases between them. The DNA of the CDR3 is TGTGCCAGCAGCTTGGCCTTGGTCCTCGGCGATGAGCAGTTCTTC. It yields the protein CASSLALVLGDEQFF.

This clonotype was seen many times. The CDR3 loop is CASSFQGSTEAFF. The CDR3 DNA sequence: TGTGCCAGCAGCTTCCAGGGGTCCACTGAAGCTTTCTTT. This sequence joins TRBV5-6 and TRBJ1-1; TRBD1 might be the D (6 bases). In germline, CDR1 is SGHDT, CDR2 YYEEEE. The V end was cut by 2 bases, the J end by 4 bases, with 9 bases between. The CDR3 extends over 13 amino acids.

Comment on this clonotype: Given a much more abundant clone one base away, this may be a read error. The rearrangement joins TRBV14 to TRBJ2-5; 8 bases line up with TRBD2. In germline, CDR1 is SGHDN, CDR2 FVKESK. V shed 4 bases and J 3 bases; nucleotides not matched to a gene: 25. The CDR3 runs to 21 residues. The CDR3: CASSPFAPWREEGWTEETQYF. In DNA, the CDR3 is TGTGCCAGCAGCCCCTTTGCCCCCTGGCGGGAGGAAGGATGGACCGAAGAGACCCAGTACTTC.

A remark on this clonotype: A much larger clone differs from this one at a single base, so this may be a read error. CDR3 in amino acids: CASGFSGRSYEQYF. DNA for the CDR3: TGTGCCAGCGGCTTCAGCGGGAGGTCCTACGAGCAGTACTTC. This sequence joins TRBV11-2 and TRBJ2-7; TRBD2 aligns across 9 bases. Looked up from germline, CDR1 is SGHAT and CDR2 is FQNNGV. This CDR3 contains 14 residues. Full variable domain (remainder filled in from reference TRBV11-2 and TRBJ2-7): EAGVAQSPRYKIIEKRQSVAFWCNPISGHATLYWYQQILGQGPKLLIQFQNNGVVDDSQLPKDRFSAERLKGVDSTLKIQPAKLEDSAVYLCASGFSGRSYEQYFGPGTRLTVT.

This clonotype has a count of ten or more. The gene calls are TRBV29-1 and TRBJ1-5, with 7 bases fitting TRBD1. The CDR3 is 16 amino acids. J lost 0 bases, V lost 7 bases, and 12 bases had no gene match. Germline CDR1 and CDR2: SQVTM and ANQGSEA. The DNA of the CDR3 is TGCAGCGGGACCGGGACAGAGTTTTATAGCAATCAGCCCCAGCATTTT. Translating gives CSGTGTEFYSNQPQHF.

About this clonotype: Just one base apart from a much larger clone, this may be a read error. The chain carries TRBV7-7 and TRBJ2-1; D might be TRBD1 or TRBD2, each matching 5 bases. Germline CDR1 reads SSHAT; CDR2 reads FNYEAQ (reference sequence). This CDR3 is built from 15 residues. The CDR3 DNA reads TGTGCTAGCAGCTTAGAGTTGGACTGGGGCTATGAGCAGTTCTTC. This encodes CASSLELDWGYEQFF.

The chain uses TRBV7-9 and TRBJ2-2; 8 nucleotides align to TRBD2. The V and J ends lost 4 bases and 5 bases, in that order; junction bases with no gene match: 6. The CDR3 runs to 15 residues. CDR1 and CDR2 (germline): SEHNR, FQNEAQ (reference sequence). CDR3 nucleotide sequence: TGTGCCAGCAGCTCGACTAGCGATCCAACCGGGGAGCTGTTTTTT. It codes for CASSSTSDPTGELFF.

By proportion, this clonotype is medium-sized. J is TRBJ2-3 and V is TRBV4-2, with TRBD2 identical over 13 bases. Germline V gene lookup returns CDR1 LGHNA and CDR2 YNFKEQ. Germline trimming cut 3 bases from V and 6 bases from J; bases unmatched to any gene: 9. The CDR3 is 17 residues long. The DNA of the CDR3 is TGTGCCAGCAGCCAGCCGGGACTAGCGGGGAGTAGCGATACGCAGTATTTT. This translates into CASSQPGLAGSSDTQYF.

This clonotype was seen many times. The V call is TRBV6-5, the J call TRBJ2-3; no definite D call. CDR3 size: 13 residues. The germline V and J ends were trimmed by 0 bases and 0 bases, with 1 base remaining between them. Per germline, CDR1 MNHEY and CDR2 SVGAGI. DNA for the CDR3: TGTGCCAGCAGTTACTCGAGCACAGATACGCAGTATTTT. It translates to CASSYSSTDTQYF.